A single sample is the source of the 16 T cell receptor beta chains below, sequenced in a study of T cell repertoires in cytomegalovirus infection. Using its own MiXCR run on the reads, TCRdb lists one record per CDR3 protein. The profile shows 570,000 or so distinct CDR3 sequences, approximately 40% of them singletons. These TCRs are of unknown antigen specificity. The sequences come from cultured PBMCs, collected from culture after CMV antigen stimulation. These receptors originate from a human donor in good health (CMV status not recorded). Some clones in this sample may be carry-over from other donors' samples.

This clonotype was picked up a small number of times. CDR3 in DNA: TGTGCCAGCAGCCCTGGCGGGGGTGTTAGCGAAAAACTGTTTTTT. It codes for CASSPGGGVSEKLFF. This chain uses TRBV5-6 with TRBJ1-4; possible D gene TRBD1, 5 bases. The germline V gene encodes CDR1 SGHDT and CDR2 YYEEEE. This CDR3 comprises 15 residues. Trimming left V 4 bases short and J 8 bases short, with 18 bases between.

The chain joins TRBV10-3 to TRBJ2-5, with 8 bases lining up with TRBD1. This CDR3 comprises 15 residues. Germline V lookup: CDR1 ENHRY, CDR2 SYGVKD. V trimming: 4 bases; J trimming: 3 bases; junction bases outside the gene matches: 7. CDR3 loop: CAISGSLGQEETQYF. The DNA for the CDR3 is TGTGCCATCAGTGGTTCATTGGGACAGGAAGAGACCCAGTACTTC.

This clonotype has ten or more counts. V gene TRBV7-4 combines with J gene TRBJ1-1, with 8 positions matching TRBD1. The germline V gene encodes CDR1 SGHVT and CDR2 SQSDAQ. With 5 bases clipped from V and 4 bases from J, the junction kept 9 bases outside the gene matches. This CDR3 comprises 15 residues. The CDR3 DNA reads TGTGCCAGCAGCCCTAGGACAGGGAAAGGCACTGAAGCTTTCTTT. It specifies CASSPRTGKGTEAFF.

The chain combines TRBV10-3 with TRBJ2-2; the match to TRBD2 covers 8 bases. J gave up 3 bases and V 7 bases, and 4 bases lay outside the gene matches. Germline lookup yields CDR1 ENHRY and CDR2 SYGVKD. The CDR3 totals 14 residues. This CDR3 reads CAIKDSGDTGELFF. The CDR3 region has the DNA TGTGCCATCAAGGATAGCGGGGACACCGGGGAGCTGTTTTTT.

The CDR3 DNA follows: TGTGCCAGCAGCTCAGCTAGCGGAAGACAAGAGACCCAGTACTTC. Protein: CASSSASGRQETQYF. This chain joins TRBV7-2 and TRBJ2-5; 7 bases map to TRBD2. Germline V lookup: CDR1 SGHTA, CDR2 FQGNSA. The V and J ends lost 4 bases and 2 bases, in that order; junction bases with no gene match: 7. The CDR3 extends over 15 amino acids.

CDR3 region: CASRPGETQETQYF. As DNA, the CDR3 is TGTGCCAGCAGGCCGGGGGAAACCCAAGAGACCCAGTACTTC. The V and J genes are TRBV9 and TRBJ2-5; tentative D call: TRBD2 (6 bases). Trimming took 5 bases from V and 1 from J, leaving 12 bases between them. Germline V gene data show CDR1 as SGDLS and CDR2 as YYNGEE. The CDR3 contains 14 residues.

The V and J genes are TRBV19 and TRBJ1-5; D perhaps matches TRBD1 (5 bases). The germline gives CDR1 LNHDA, CDR2 SQIVND (reference sequence). V was shortened by 6 bases and J by 2 bases, with 20 bases between the two germline ends. The CDR3 length is 17 residues. CDR3 sequence: CASRAPIQGMGNQPQHF. DNA for the CDR3: TGTGCCAGTAGGGCCCCCATTCAGGGTATGGGCAATCAGCCCCAGCATTTT.

This clonotype was counted a few times. The chain recombines TRBV2 with TRBJ2-5; no definite D call. Germline assignment: CDR1 SNHLY and CDR2 FYNNEI. There are 13 residues in the CDR3. Deletions cut 7 bases from V and 5 bases from J, with 14 bases between. In DNA, the CDR3 is TGTGCCAGCATCCTGACACCCTTGGAGACCCAGTACTTC. Residues: CASILTPLETQYF.

This chain links TRBV20-1 with TRBJ1-4; D gene ambiguous. Per the germline V gene, CDR1 is DFQATT and CDR2 is SNEGSKA (reference sequence). The CDR3 covers 13 residues. Here the CDR3 reads CTARELTNEKLFF. The CDR3, as DNA: TGCACCGCTAGAGAATTAACTAATGAAAAACTGTTTTTT.

Notes on this clonotype: A junction boundary mismatches the germline segment, possibly from a read error. The chain recombines TRBV11-2 with TRBJ2-7; no firm D call. The CDR3 extends over 13 amino acids. Germline CDR1 is SGHAT and CDR2 is FQNNGV. The CDR3 spells CASSLDLTYAQYF. Written as DNA, the CDR3 is TGTGCCAGCAGCTTAGACTTGACCTACGCGCAGTACTTC.

The genes are TRBV7-8 and TRBJ2-5, with TRBD2 matching over 10 bases. The length of the CDR3 is 15 residues. Unmatched junction bases numbered 5, after V lost 2 bases and J lost 5 bases. The germline V gene has CDR1 SGHVS and CDR2 FQNEAQ. Written as DNA, the CDR3 is TGTGCCAGCAGCTTAAAGCGGGGGGGGGTGGAGACCCAGTACTTC. This translates into CASSLKRGGVETQYF. The entire variable domain, with the rest obtained from reference TRBV7-8 and TRBJ2-5, is as follows: GAGVSQSPRYKVAKRGQDVALRCDPISGHVSLFWYQQALGQGPEFLTYFQNEAQLDKSGLPSDRFFAERPEGSVSTLKIQRTQQEDSAVYLCASSLKRGGVETQYFGPGTRLLVL.

The chain has TRBV7-2 and TRBJ2-1, with D perhaps matching TRBD1 or TRBD2 (5 bases each). CDR1 and CDR2 (germline): SGHTA, FQGNSA. This CDR3 has 15 residues. V lost 5 bases and J 11 bases, leaving 22 bases between the germline ends. The CDR3 protein is CASSPFPGAQSKQFF. The CDR3 region has the DNA TGTGCCAGCAGCCCCTTTCCCGGGGCCCAGTCGAAGCAGTTCTTC.

There are a few counts of this clonotype. CDR3 sequence (DNA): TGTGCCAGCAGCCCCGATATAGGGTATCGAAGGCCCTATGGCTACACCTTC. Its protein is CASSPDIGYRRPYGYTF. The V gene is TRBV7-9, the J gene TRBJ1-2; no definite D call. This CDR3 comprises 17 residues. Between the trimmed V and J ends, which lost 5 bases and 4 bases, there was a span of 23 bases. Germline V gene data show CDR1 as SEHNR and CDR2 as FQNEAQ (reference sequence).

This clonotype was recorded a few times. The chain has TRBV14 and TRBJ2-2; TRBD2 matches 8 bases. The V gene's germline CDR1 is SGHDN and CDR2 FVKESK. This CDR3 is 17 amino acids long. After removal of 2 bases from V and 7 bases from J, the junction contained 12 bases not matched to a gene. This CDR3 reads CASSQYPGLGFLGELFF. CDR3 nucleotides: TGTGCCAGCAGCCAATACCCGGGACTAGGGTTCCTCGGGGAGCTGTTTTTT. Full variable domain (outside the CDR3, taken from reference TRBV14 and TRBJ2-2): EAGVTQFPSHSVIEKGQTVTLRCDPISGHDNLYWYRRVMGKEIKFLLHFVKESKQDESGMPNNRFLAERTGGTYSTLKVQPAELEDSGVYFCASSQYPGLGFLGELFFGEGSRLTVL.

The chain links TRBV29-1 to TRBJ2-1; 9 positions agree with TRBD2. This CDR3 region has 15 residues. V lost 7 bases to trimming and J lost 7 bases; unmatched junction nucleotides: 14. Germline V gene data show CDR1 as SQVTM and CDR2 as ANQGSEA. The CDR3 nucleotides are TGCAGCGCCCGATTAGCGGGAGAGGGGAGGAATGAGCAGTTCTTC. Translation gives CSARLAGEGRNEQFF.

CDR3 residues: CASSSAGTLETQYF. CDR3 nucleotides: TGTGCCAGCAGCTCCGCCGGGACATTAGAGACCCAGTACTTC. The chain couples TRBV7-2 to TRBJ2-5, with D maybe TRBD1 (6 bases). The CDR3 spans 14 residues. V dropped 4 bases and J dropped 4 bases, with 13 bases sitting between them. Germline-derived CDR1 and CDR2 are SGHTA and FQGNSA.